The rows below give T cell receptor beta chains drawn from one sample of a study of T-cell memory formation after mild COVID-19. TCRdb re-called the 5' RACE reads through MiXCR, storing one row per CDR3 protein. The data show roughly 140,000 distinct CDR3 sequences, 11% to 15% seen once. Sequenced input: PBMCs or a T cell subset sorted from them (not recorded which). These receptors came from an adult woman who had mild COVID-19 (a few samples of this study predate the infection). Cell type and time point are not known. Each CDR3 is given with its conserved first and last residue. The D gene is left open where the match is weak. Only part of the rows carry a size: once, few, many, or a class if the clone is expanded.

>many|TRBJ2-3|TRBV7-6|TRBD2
TGTGCCAGCAGCTTTTCGCTAGCGGGCCCAGATACGCAGTATTTT
CASSFSLAGPDTQYF
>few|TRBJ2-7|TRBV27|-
TGTGCCAGCAGTTTGGGTAGGAACGAGCAGTACTTC
CASSLGRNEQYF
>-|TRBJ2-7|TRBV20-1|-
TGCAGTGCTAGAGATCTTTCCTACGAGCAGTACTTC
CSARDLSYEQYF
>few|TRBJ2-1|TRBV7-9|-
TGTGCCAGCAGCTTAGACTCCGGGGGATACAATGAGCAGTTCTTC
CASSLDSGGYNEQFF
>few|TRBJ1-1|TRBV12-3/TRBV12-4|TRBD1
TGTGCCAGCAGGACTTCGGGACAGGGACCAGACATGAACACTGAAGCTTTCTTT
CASRTSGQGPDMNTEAFF
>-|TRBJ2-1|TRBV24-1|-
TGTGCCACCAGTGATCGTAACAGGGACGTACGGGATGAGCAGTTCTTC
CATSDRNRDVRDEQFF
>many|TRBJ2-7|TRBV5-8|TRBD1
TGTGCCAGCAGCCAGACAGGGACCTCCTACGAGCAGTACTTC
CASSQTGTSYEQYF
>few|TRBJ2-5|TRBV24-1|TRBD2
TGTGCCATATTCGGACTAGCGGGGGAAGAGACCCAGTACTTC
CAIFGLAGEETQYF
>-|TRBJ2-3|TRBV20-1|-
TGCAGTGCTAGAGATCTCAGGGGGGAGGCAGATACGCAGTATTTT
CSARDLRGEADTQYF
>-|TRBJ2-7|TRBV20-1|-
TGCAGTGCTGACGCCAATAAGGACGGATCCTACGAGCAGTACTTC
CSADANKDGSYEQYF
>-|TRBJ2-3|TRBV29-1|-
TGCAGCGTTGAAGTATGGGGGCGAGGGACAGATACGCAGTATTTT
CSVEVWGRGTDTQYF
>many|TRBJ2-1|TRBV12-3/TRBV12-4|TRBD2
TGTGCCAGCAGACCAGTACTAGCGGGGGGTCTAAATGAGCAGTTCTTC
CASRPVLAGGLNEQFF
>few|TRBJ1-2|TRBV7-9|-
TGTGCCAGCAGCTTCCTCGGCCGGGGGGCCTATGGCTACACCTTC
CASSFLGRGAYGYTF
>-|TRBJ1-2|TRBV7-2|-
TGTGCCAGCAGCCCAGTCGCAGTGTGGGGGGCTGGTGGCTACACCTTC
CASSPVAVWGAGGYTF
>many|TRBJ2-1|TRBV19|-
TGTGCCAGTAGTATCCTAAGTGGGCCAAGGAATGAGCAGTTCTTC
CASSILSGPRNEQFF
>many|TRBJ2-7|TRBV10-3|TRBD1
TGTGCCATCAGTTACGGGACAGGGGTCTCCTACGAGCAGTACTTC
CAISYGTGVSYEQYF
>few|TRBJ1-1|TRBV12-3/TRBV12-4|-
TGTGCCAGCTCGATTGGGGCAGGGGATACTGAAGCTTTCTTT
CASSIGAGDTEAFF
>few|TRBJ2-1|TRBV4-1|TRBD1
TGCGCCAGCAGCCGCCCGTCCGGGACAGGAACGGGGGAGCAGTTCTTC
CASSRPSGTGTGEQFF
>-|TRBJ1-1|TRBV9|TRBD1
TGTGCCAGCAGCGATAACCGGGACAGGGGGTCTAACACTGAAGCTTTCTTT
CASSDNRDRGSNTEAFF
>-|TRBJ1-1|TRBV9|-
TGTGCCAGCAGCGCCAAGACTGAAGCTTTCTTT
CASSAKTEAFF
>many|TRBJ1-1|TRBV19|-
TGTGCCAGTAGTGCCTACGGAGGCCTGGGGGGCACTGAAGCTTTCTTT
CASSAYGGLGGTEAFF
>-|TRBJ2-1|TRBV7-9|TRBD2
TGTGCCAGCAGCTCATCGGTAGCGGGAGTCCTCAACAATGAGCAGTTCTTC
CASSSSVAGVLNNEQFF
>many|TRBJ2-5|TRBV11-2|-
TGTGCCAGCAGCTTAGAACAGGCCCCGTACCAAGAGACCCAGTACTTC
CASSLEQAPYQETQYF
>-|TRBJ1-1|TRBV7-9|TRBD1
TGTGCCAGCAGCTTAGTGACAGGGTTCACTGAAGCTTTCTTT
CASSLVTGFTEAFF
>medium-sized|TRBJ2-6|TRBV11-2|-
TGTGCCAGCAGCTTGGTCTTTTGGGGAACTGGGGCCAACGTCCTGACTTTC
CASSLVFWGTGANVLTF
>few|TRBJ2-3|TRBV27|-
TGTGCCAGCAGTTTAGTGTTCTCACGCACAGATACGCAGTATTTT
CASSLVFSRTDTQYF
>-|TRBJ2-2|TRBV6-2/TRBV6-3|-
TGTGCCAGCGCTCACAGGCTGAACACCGGGGAGCTGTTTTTT
CASAHRLNTGELFF
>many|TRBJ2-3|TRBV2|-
TGTGCCAGCAGGCCCCCCCCGGGACTGGCGAGGGATACGCAGTATTTT
CASRPPPGLARDTQYF
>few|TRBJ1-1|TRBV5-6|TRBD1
TGTGCCAGCAGCCGAGGGACAGGATGGTCCGAAGCTTTCTTT
CASSRGTGWSEAFF
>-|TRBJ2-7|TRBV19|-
TGTGCCAGTAGTCCAACTCAGGGGCCCCTCTCCTACGAGCAGTACTTC
CASSPTQGPLSYEQYF
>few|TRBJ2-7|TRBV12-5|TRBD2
TGTGCTAGTGGTTTGCAATCGCTAGCGGGAGGCGAGCAGTACTTC
CASGLQSLAGGEQYF
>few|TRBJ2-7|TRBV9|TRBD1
TGTGCCAGCAGCGCTTCGGGACAGGGGGCCTACGAGCAGTACTTC
CASSASGQGAYEQYF
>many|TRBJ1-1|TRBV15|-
TGTGCCACCAGCAGAGTTGAGGGAGAGGCTTTCTTT
CATSRVEGEAFF
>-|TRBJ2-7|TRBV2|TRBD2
TGTGCCAGCAAAGGACCGAGCGGGAGATCCGGGGGCGAGCAGTACTTC
CASKGPSGRSGGEQYF
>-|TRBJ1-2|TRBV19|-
TGTGCCAGTAGTATTACGGAGGGTGGTTATGGCTACACCTTC
CASSITEGGYGYTF
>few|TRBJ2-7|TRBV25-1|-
TGTGCCAGCAGTGGAAAACAGGCCCTATCCGCCGCCAACTACGAGCAGTACTTC
CASSGKQALSAANYEQYF
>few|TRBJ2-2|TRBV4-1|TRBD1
TGCGCCAGCAGCCAGTTGGGACAGTACACCGGGGAGCTGTTTTTT
CASSQLGQYTGELFF
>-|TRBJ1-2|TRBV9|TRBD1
TGTGCCAGCAGCGTAGGGGACAGACCTATCCCCTATGGCTACACCTTC
CASSVGDRPIPYGYTF
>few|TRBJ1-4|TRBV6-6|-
TGTGCCAGCAGTTTCTCCCTCACAGATGAAAAACTGTTTTTT
CASSFSLTDEKLFF
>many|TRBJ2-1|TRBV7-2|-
TGTGCCAGCAGCTCCACGGGGGCGGGCGCGTACAATGAGCAGTTCTTC
CASSSTGAGAYNEQFF
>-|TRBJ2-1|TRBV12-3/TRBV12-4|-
TGTGCCAGCAGTTCCACAGGGTCGGGGGGCTACGAGCAGTTCTTC
CASSSTGSGGYEQFF
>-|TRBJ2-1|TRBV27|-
TGTGCCAGCAGTATCAGCTCCTACAATGAGCAGTTCTTC
CASSISSYNEQFF
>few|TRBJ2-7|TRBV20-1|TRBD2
TGCAGTGCTAGAGATCTGGAAGGGAGGGAGTACGAGCAGTACTTC
CSARDLEGREYEQYF
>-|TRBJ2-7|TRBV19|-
TGTGCCAGTAGTATACAGGGTCACTACGAGCAGTACTTC
CASSIQGHYEQYF
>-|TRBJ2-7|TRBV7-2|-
TGTGCCAGCAGCTACGGACAGTTCTACGAGCAGTACTTC
CASSYGQFYEQYF
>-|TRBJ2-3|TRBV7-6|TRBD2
TGTGCCAGCAGCACCCCCCAGCGGGGGGGCACAGATACGCAGTATTTT
CASSTPQRGGTDTQYF
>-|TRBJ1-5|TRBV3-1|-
TGTGCCAGCAGCCATCGGGATAATCAGCCCCAGCATTTT
CASSHRDNQPQHF
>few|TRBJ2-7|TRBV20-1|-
TGCAGTGCTCAGGACTTCCAGGGGTACGAGCAGTACTTC
CSAQDFQGYEQYF
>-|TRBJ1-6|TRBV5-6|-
TGTGCCAGCAGCTTGGGAGGGGCACCCCTCCACTTT
CASSLGGAPLHF
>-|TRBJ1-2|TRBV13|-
TGTGCCAGCAGCTTAGGAACAGGGTTTCGGTATGGCTACACCTTC
CASSLGTGFRYGYTF
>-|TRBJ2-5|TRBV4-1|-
TGCGCCAGCAGCCAAGAAAACAGGGAGACGGAGACCCAGTACTTC
CASSQENRETETQYF
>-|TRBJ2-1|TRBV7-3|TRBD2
TGTGCCAGCAGCGAGACGGGACTAGCAAACCCCAAGTTCAATGAGCAGTTCTTC
CASSETGLANPKFNEQFF
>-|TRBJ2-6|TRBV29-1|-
TGCAGCGTTCGAGGATCCTCTGGGGCCAACGTCCTGACTTTC
CSVRGSSGANVLTF